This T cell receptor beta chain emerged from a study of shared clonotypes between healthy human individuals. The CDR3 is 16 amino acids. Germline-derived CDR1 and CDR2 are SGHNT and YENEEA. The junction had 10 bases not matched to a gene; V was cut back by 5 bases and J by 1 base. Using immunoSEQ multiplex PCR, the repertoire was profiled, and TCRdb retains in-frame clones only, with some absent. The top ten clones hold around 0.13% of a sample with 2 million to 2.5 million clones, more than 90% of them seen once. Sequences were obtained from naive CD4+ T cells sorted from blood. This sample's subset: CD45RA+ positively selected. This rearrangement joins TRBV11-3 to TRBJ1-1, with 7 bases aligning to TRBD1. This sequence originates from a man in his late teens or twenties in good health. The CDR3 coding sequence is TGTGCCAGCAGCCTCGACAGGGCCCAGGGGAACACTGAAGCTTTCTTT. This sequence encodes CASSLDRAQGNTEAFF.